This TCR beta chain comes out of a study of shared clonotypes between healthy human individuals. Overall study context: Per donor, three plates held CD4 naive cells, three held CD4 memory, two held CD8 naive and one held CD8 memory.

The data were produced by immunoSEQ multiplex PCR, yet TCRdb's version contains in-frame clones alone and is incomplete. The data hold approximately 2.3 million clones, with approximately 93% observed a single time. Germline CDR1 is SGHNT and CDR2 is YYREEE (reference sequence). The CDR3 has 11 residues. Trimming stripped 1 base from V and 7 bases from J, with 3 bases between. Overall study findings and caveats: A handful of donors held about 5% of naive CD4 clonotypes in common. Across subsets, estimated richness was generally greater for naive than for memory populations.

A few counts support this clone. Antigen specificity is unknown. This clonotype was sampled from a man aged 18 to 30 in good health. Some clones in this sample may be carry-over from other donors' samples. Sequenced material: naive CD4+ T cells from PBMCs. Subset noted: CD45RA+ positively selected. V gene TRBV5-4 combines with J gene TRBJ1-3; D is unclear. The CDR3 spells CASSLRNTIYF. The CDR3 DNA follows: TGTGCCAGCAGCTTGCGGAACACCATATATTTT. The whole variable domain, filled in from reference TRBV5-4 and TRBJ1-3, reads ETGVTQSPTHLIKTRGQQVTLRCSSQSGHNTVSWYQQALGQGPQFIFQYYREEENGRGNFPPRFSGLQFPNYSSELNVNALELDDSALYLCASSLRNTIYFGEGSWLTVV.